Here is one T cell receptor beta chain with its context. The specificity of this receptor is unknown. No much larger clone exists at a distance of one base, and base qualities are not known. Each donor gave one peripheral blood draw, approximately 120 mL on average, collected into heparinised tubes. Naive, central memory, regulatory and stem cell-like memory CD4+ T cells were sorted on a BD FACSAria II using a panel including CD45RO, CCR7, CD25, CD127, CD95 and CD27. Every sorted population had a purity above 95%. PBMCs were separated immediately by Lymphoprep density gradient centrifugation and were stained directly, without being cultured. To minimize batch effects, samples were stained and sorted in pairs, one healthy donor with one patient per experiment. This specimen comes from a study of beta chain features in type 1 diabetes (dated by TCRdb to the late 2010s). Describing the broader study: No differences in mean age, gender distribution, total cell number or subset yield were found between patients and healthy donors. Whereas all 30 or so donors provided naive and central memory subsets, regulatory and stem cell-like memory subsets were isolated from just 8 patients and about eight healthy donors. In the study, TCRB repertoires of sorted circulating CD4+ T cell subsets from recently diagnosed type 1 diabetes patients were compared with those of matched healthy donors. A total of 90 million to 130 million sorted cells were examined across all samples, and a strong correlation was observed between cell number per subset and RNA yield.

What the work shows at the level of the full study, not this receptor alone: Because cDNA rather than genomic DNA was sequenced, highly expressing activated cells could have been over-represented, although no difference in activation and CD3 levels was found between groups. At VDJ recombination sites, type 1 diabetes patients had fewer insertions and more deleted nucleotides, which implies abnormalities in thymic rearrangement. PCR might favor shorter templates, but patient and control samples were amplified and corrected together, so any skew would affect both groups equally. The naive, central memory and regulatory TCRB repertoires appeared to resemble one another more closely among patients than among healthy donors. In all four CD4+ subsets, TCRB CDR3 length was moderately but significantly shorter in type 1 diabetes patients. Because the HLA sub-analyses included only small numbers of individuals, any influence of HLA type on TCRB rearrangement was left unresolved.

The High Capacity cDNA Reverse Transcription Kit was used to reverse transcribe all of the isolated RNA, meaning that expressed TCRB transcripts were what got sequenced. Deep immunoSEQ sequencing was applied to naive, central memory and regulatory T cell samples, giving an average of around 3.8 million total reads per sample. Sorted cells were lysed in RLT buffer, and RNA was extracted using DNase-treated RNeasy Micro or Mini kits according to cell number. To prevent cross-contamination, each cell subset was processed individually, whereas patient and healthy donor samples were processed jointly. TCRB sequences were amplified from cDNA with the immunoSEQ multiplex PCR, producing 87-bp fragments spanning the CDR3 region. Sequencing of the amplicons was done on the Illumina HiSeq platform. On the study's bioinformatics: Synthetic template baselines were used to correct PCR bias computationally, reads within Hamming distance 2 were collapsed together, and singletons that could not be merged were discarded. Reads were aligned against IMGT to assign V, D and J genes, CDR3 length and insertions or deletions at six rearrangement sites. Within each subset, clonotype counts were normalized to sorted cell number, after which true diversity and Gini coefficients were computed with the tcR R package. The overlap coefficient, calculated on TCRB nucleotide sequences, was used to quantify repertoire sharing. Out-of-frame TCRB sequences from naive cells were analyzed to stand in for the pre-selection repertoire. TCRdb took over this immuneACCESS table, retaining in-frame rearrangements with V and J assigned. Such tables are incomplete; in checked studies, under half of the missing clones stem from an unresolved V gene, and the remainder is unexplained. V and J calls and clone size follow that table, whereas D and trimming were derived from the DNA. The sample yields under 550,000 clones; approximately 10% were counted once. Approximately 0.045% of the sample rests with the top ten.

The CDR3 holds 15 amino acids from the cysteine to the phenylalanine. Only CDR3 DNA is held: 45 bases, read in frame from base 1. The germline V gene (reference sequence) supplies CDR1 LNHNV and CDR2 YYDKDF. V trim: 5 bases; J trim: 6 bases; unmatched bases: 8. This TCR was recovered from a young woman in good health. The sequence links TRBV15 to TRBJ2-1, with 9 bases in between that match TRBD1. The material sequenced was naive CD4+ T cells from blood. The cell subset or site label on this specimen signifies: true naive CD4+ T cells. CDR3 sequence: CATSDGTGLGNEQFF. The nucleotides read TGTGCCACCAGCGATGGGACAGGGCTAGGCAATGAGCAGTTCTTC.